This T cell receptor (beta chain) originates from a study of T cell repertoires in cytomegalovirus infection. The wider study: An indication of both CMV infection and matching HLA type came from public TCR beta signatures.

Study-wide results and limits: The ex vivo response was dominated by HLA-C-restricted CMV-specific TCR beta clonotypes.

MiXCR, applied by TCRdb to the reads, yields one record per CDR3 protein. The sample carries over 95,000 distinct CDR3 sequences, around 31% recorded once. A remark on this clonotype: What it binds is unknown.

Looked up from germline, CDR1 is SGHRS and CDR2 is YFSETQ. The ends were cut back, 2 bases at V and 5 bases at J, with 13 bases in the middle. This CDR3 is 14 amino acids long. This sequence originates from a human donor in good health (CMV status not recorded). Some clones in this sample may be carry-over from other donors' samples. The V call is TRBV5-1, the J call TRBJ2-5; D tentatively reads TRBD1 or TRBD2 (5 bases each). The material sequenced was CD8+ T cells from cultured PBMCs, taken from culture after CMV antigen stimulation. CDR3 loop: CASSLFEGMETQYF. The CDR3 nucleotides read TGCGCCAGCAGCTTATTTGAGGGGATGGAGACCCAGTACTTC.